Listed below are T cell receptor beta chains from one sample, sequenced in a study of cytomegalovirus exposure and HLA in healthy donors. Assay used: immunoSEQ multiplex PCR; TCRdb lists only in-frame clones, some missing. Of around 110,000 clones listed, 81% are singletons. What was sequenced was PBMCs. These receptors came from a woman under 40 in good health and CMV-seronegative. The CDR3 runs from the conserved cysteine through the conserved F or W. D genes are given only for firm matches. Clone size is given for some rows only: seen once, a few or many times, or a class if the clone is expanded.

d_call	v_call	j_call	clone_size	cdr3_nt	cdr3_aa
NA	TRBV18	TRBJ1-4	once	TGTGCCAGCTCACCACAGGACAGCATTTCAACTAATGAAAAACTGTTTTTT	CASSPQDSISTNEKLFF
NA	TRBV18	TRBJ2-1	NA	TGTGCCAGCTCACCACCTTCCGTGTACAATGAGCAGTTCTTC	CASSPPSVYNEQFF
TRBD1	TRBV18	TRBJ2-2	few	TGTGCCAGCTCACCACTGGCGACAGGGGAGACCGGGGAGCTGTTTTTT	CASSPLATGETGELFF
TRBD1	TRBV6-4	TRBJ2-2	NA	TGTGCCAGCAGTGACGTGGGACAGGGACTCGGGGAGCTGTTTTTT	CASSDVGQGLGELFF
TRBD2	TRBV6-5	TRBJ2-5	few	TGTGCCAGCAGTTGGACCACTAGCGGGGAAGAGACCCAGTACTTC	CASSWTTSGEETQYF
TRBD2	TRBV7-3	TRBJ2-5	once	TGTGCCAGCAGCCCCGGGGGACTAGCGGGAGTGGGCGGACAAGAGACCCAGTACTTC	CASSPGGLAGVGGQETQYF
NA	TRBV25-1	TRBJ2-3	NA	TGTGCCAGCAGTGATACAGGGAATACGCAGTATTTT	CASSDTGNTQYF
NA	TRBV28	TRBJ2-7	NA	TGTGCCAGCAGCTCCCGACACTACGAGCAGTACTTC	CASSSRHYEQYF
TRBD2	TRBV29-1	TRBJ2-7	NA	TGCAGCGTTGGTGCGGGAGTGAGGGAGCAGTACTTC	CSVGAGVREQYF
NA	TRBV28	TRBJ1-2	NA	TGTGCCAGCAGCGGCGACAGGTACTATGGCTACACCTTC	CASSGDRYYGYTF
NA	TRBV10-1	TRBJ2-4	once	TGCGCCAGCAGTGAGTCGGATGACAGTAAAAACATTCAGTACTTC	CASSESDDSKNIQYF
TRBD1	TRBV18	TRBJ2-5	NA	TGTGCCAGCTCGGCGTACACAGGGGGGACGGAGACCCAGTACTTC	CASSAYTGGTETQYF
NA	TRBV19	TRBJ2-2	once	TGTGCCAGCAGCCCCTCGGGACTTAATTACACCGGGGAGCTGTTTTTT	CASSPSGLNYTGELFF
TRBD1	TRBV19	TRBJ2-2	NA	TGTGCCAGTAGTATAGGCCAGGGGGCCAACACCGGGGAGCTGTTTTTT	CASSIGQGANTGELFF
NA	TRBV4-1	TRBJ2-7	NA	TGCGCCAGCAGCCAAGAACTCCGGAGGGACAGTCGATACGAGCAGTACTTC	CASSQELRRDSRYEQYF
NA	TRBV11-2	TRBJ1-1	once	TGTGCCAGCAGCTTAGGTCAGGGATTGGTGATGAACACTGAAGCTTTCTTT	CASSLGQGLVMNTEAFF
NA	TRBV4-3	TRBJ2-7	NA	TGCGCCAGCAGCCAAGATGAGGGCAGGGAGCAGTACTTC	CASSQDEGREQYF
TRBD1	TRBV7-9	TRBJ1-2	NA	TGTGCCAGCAGCCTAGGACAGGGGGAGGATGTCGGCTACACCTTC	CASSLGQGEDVGYTF
TRBD1	TRBV6-1	TRBJ2-7	NA	TGTGCCAGCAGTGTCTCGGGACAGGGGGCGCGCGAGCAGTACTTC	CASSVSGQGAREQYF
NA	TRBV5-1	TRBJ2-6	few	TGCGCCAGCAGCTTGGCATTTGCTGGGGCCAACGTCCTGACTTTC	CASSLAFAGANVLTF
TRBD1	TRBV4-1	TRBJ1-5	NA	TGCGCCAGCAGCCCCGCGGAGACAGGGGGCAGGAGCAATCAGCCCCAGCATTTT	CASSPAETGGRSNQPQHF
TRBD1	TRBV4-3	TRBJ2-7	NA	TGCGCCAGCAGCCAACTGACTATGGGACAGGGGTCGGGTGAGCAGTACTTC	CASSQLTMGQGSGEQYF
NA	TRBV9	TRBJ2-1	NA	TGTGCCAGCAGCGTAGACGGGAACTCCTACAATGAGCAGTTCTTC	CASSVDGNSYNEQFF
TRBD2	TRBV9	TRBJ2-2	once	TGTGCCAGCAGCGCGAGACTAGCGCCCGCCGGGGAGCTGTTTTTT	CASSARLAPAGELFF